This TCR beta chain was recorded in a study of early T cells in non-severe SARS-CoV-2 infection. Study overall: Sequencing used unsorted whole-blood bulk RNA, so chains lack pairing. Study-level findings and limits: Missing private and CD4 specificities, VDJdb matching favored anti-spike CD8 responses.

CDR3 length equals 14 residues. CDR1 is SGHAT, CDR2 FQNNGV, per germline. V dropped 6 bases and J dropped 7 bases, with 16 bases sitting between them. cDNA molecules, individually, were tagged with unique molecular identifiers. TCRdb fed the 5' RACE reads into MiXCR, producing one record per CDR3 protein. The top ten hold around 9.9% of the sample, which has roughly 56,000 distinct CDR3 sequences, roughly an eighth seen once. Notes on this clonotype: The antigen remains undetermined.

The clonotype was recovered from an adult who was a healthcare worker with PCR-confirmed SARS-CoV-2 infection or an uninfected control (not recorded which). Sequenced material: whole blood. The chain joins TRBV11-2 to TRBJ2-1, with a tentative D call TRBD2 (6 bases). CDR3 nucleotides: TGTGCCAGCAGTTTTCAGCGGGCGGGGAATGAGCAGTTCTTC. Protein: CASSFQRAGNEQFF.